A selection of T cell receptor beta chains follows, all from one sample in a study of early T cells in non-severe SARS-CoV-2 infection. TCRdb reprocessed the 5' RACE reads with MiXCR, giving one entry per CDR3 protein. The sample carries over 90,000 distinct CDR3 sequences, more than 10% recorded once. The source was whole blood, collected at baseline. The receptor source for this set is an adult who was a healthcare worker with PCR-confirmed SARS-CoV-2 infection or an uninfected control (not recorded which). Both conserved end residues are part of each CDR3. The D gene is left open where the match is weak. The size of a clone is reported for some rows only, either as once, few or many, or as a class for expanded clones.

J gene	V gene	clone size	D gene	CDR3 DNA	CDR3 protein
TRBJ2-3	TRBV5-1	NA	NA	TGCGCCAGCAGCTGGCCCTTAACCGCGGGTAGCACAGATACGCAGTATTTT	CASSWPLTAGSTDTQYF
TRBJ2-7	TRBV27	few	NA	TGTGCCAGCAGCCAGGGGAGGGAAGGGGACGAGCAGTACTTC	CASSQGREGDEQYF
TRBJ1-1	TRBV29-1	NA	TRBD1	TGCAGCGTCAGACCTCGGGACAGCTCTGAAGCTTTCTTT	CSVRPRDSSEAFF
TRBJ1-5	TRBV6-6	many	NA	TGTGCCAGCAGTTACGGTCCCGGCGGGGGCGATCAGCCCCAGCATTTT	CASSYGPGGGDQPQHF
TRBJ1-1	TRBV6-5	many	NA	TGTGCCAGCAGTTACAGGCTAGGGGCAGAAGCTTTCTTT	CASSYRLGAEAFF
TRBJ1-1	TRBV12-3/TRBV12-4	NA	TRBD1	TGTGCCAGCAGTCTGCGACAGGGGTACACTGAAGCTTTCTTT	CASSLRQGYTEAFF
TRBJ1-5	TRBV15	NA	NA	TGTGCCACCAGCAGCCCTCTGGGGTTAAATCAGCCCCAGCATTTT	CATSSPLGLNQPQHF
TRBJ1-6	TRBV7-2	few	TRBD1	TGTGCCAGCAGCTTAGAGTGGACAGGGCCTAATTCACCCCTCCACTTT	CASSLEWTGPNSPLHF
TRBJ2-7	TRBV11-3	many	NA	TGTGCCAGCAGCTTGGGCGATTCCTACGAGCAGTACTTC	CASSLGDSYEQYF
TRBJ2-4	TRBV5-4	NA	NA	TGTGCCAGCAGCTTGCGCGGGGCGGGCATTCAGTACTTC	CASSLRGAGIQYF
TRBJ1-5	TRBV6-5	few	TRBD1	TGTGCCAGCAGTGCCGGGACAGGAATCAATCAGCCCCAGCATTTT	CASSAGTGINQPQHF
TRBJ2-1	TRBV12-3/TRBV12-4	few	NA	TGTGCCAGCAGTTTAGACGGGGCCACCTACAATGAGCAGTTCTTC	CASSLDGATYNEQFF
TRBJ2-7	TRBV28	few	TRBD1	TGTGCCAGCAGTCGCGCCGGACAGGCCTCCTACGAGCAGTACTTC	CASSRAGQASYEQYF
TRBJ2-7	TRBV6-6	NA	NA	TGTGCCAGCACACATAGGGCTGTCAGCTCCTACGAGCAGTACTTC	CASTHRAVSSYEQYF
TRBJ1-1	TRBV18	few	TRBD1	TGTGCCAGCTCCCCGGGACAGGCTGACCTTGAAGCTTTCTTT	CASSPGQADLEAFF
TRBJ1-6	TRBV5-4	NA	TRBD1	TGTGCCAGCAGCCCGGGACAGCTAAATTCACCCCTCCACTTT	CASSPGQLNSPLHF
TRBJ2-1	TRBV9	many	TRBD2	TGTGCCAGCAGCCCAGTAGCGGGAGAGTTGGGGAATGAGCAGTTCTTC	CASSPVAGELGNEQFF
TRBJ2-4	TRBV15	NA	NA	TGTGCCACCAGCAGAGATCCCGGGAATTCGGCCAAAAACATTCAGTACTTC	CATSRDPGNSAKNIQYF
TRBJ2-2	TRBV11-1	many	NA	TGTGCCAGCAGCTTCTCCCCCGGGGTGGTCGGGGAGCTGTTTTTT	CASSFSPGVVGELFF
TRBJ1-2	TRBV6-2/TRBV6-3	NA	NA	TGTGCCAGCAGTTACTCGAGAAGGGGATTTTTCTATGGCTACACCTTC	CASSYSRRGFFYGYTF
TRBJ2-4	TRBV29-1	NA	TRBD2	TGCAGCGTTCTAGGGCTCCCGGGACTAGCGGGGAGAGGTCGGAACATTCAGTACTTC	CSVLGLPGLAGRGRNIQYF
TRBJ2-6	TRBV29-1	many	NA	TGCAGCGTCGCCCTACGGGCGGGACAGTTCACCTCTGGGGCCAACGTCCTGACTTTC	CSVALRAGQFTSGANVLTF
TRBJ2-1	TRBV7-3	many	NA	TGTGCCAGCAGCTTTGGAAGCTCCTACAATGAGCAGTTCTTC	CASSFGSSYNEQFF
TRBJ2-5	TRBV2	NA	TRBD2	TGTGCCAGCACCGGAAGGGGACTAGCGGGAGGCGGAGAGACCCAGTACTTC	CASTGRGLAGGGETQYF
TRBJ1-2	TRBV19	few	NA	TGTGCCAGTAGTGAGCCAGCTACATACCCAGACTATGGCTACACCTTC	CASSEPATYPDYGYTF
TRBJ2-1	TRBV3-1	few	NA	TGTGCCAGCAGCCAATTCCGACAGAGCTCCTACAATGAGCAGTTCTTC	CASSQFRQSSYNEQFF
TRBJ2-1	TRBV7-6	few	TRBD1	TGTGCCAGCAGCGTGGACAGGGCAGACAATGAGCAGTTCTTC	CASSVDRADNEQFF
TRBJ2-2	TRBV12-3/TRBV12-4	few	NA	TGTGCCAGCAGTCGAAAGGTGCAGGGCACCGGGGAGCTGTTTTTT	CASSRKVQGTGELFF
TRBJ2-1	TRBV6-1	NA	NA	TGTGCCAGCAGCGAGGAGGTCGGGGGGCCATACAATGAGCAGTTCTTC	CASSEEVGGPYNEQFF
TRBJ2-2	TRBV14	few	NA	TGTGCCAGCAGCCAGATAAAGGGTTCGGTCGGGGAGCTGTTTTTT	CASSQIKGSVGELFF
TRBJ1-3	TRBV19	NA	NA	TGTGCCAGTAGGTGGGGAGGGAACACCATATATTTT	CASRWGGNTIYF
TRBJ2-3	TRBV29-1	few	NA	TGCAGCGCGGAACATCGGACAGGCACAGATACGCAGTATTTT	CSAEHRTGTDTQYF
TRBJ1-3	TRBV28	few	TRBD1	TGTGCCAGCAGTAAGGGGACAGGGATCTCCTCTGGAAACACCATATATTTT	CASSKGTGISSGNTIYF
TRBJ2-4	TRBV10-3	few	NA	TGTGCCATTGGGGTGGGAATCATTCAGTACTTC	CAIGVGIIQYF
TRBJ2-3	TRBV2	many	NA	TGTGCCAGCAGCGAGACGGGATGGAACCCAGATACGCAGTATTTT	CASSETGWNPDTQYF
TRBJ1-2	TRBV12-3/TRBV12-4	NA	NA	TGTGCCAGCAGTTCTCCAGACGGGACTGCGAACTATGGCTACACCTTC	CASSSPDGTANYGYTF
TRBJ2-3	TRBV5-5	NA	TRBD1	TGTGCCAGCAGCTTGCCCAGGGGGAGTACAGATACGCAGTATTTT	CASSLPRGSTDTQYF
TRBJ2-1	TRBV12-3/TRBV12-4	few	NA	TGTGCCAGCAGTTCCCGGCTTCTTACCTACAATGAGCAGTTCTTC	CASSSRLLTYNEQFF
TRBJ1-1	TRBV5-8	many	NA	TGTGCCAGCAGGCAGTCGAACACTGAAGCTTTCTTT	CASRQSNTEAFF
TRBJ2-3	TRBV7-8	many	NA	TGTGCCAGCAGCTTAGCCAAGGGGAAGGGTTCAGATACGCAGTATTTT	CASSLAKGKGSDTQYF
TRBJ2-1	TRBV19	many	TRBD2	TGTGCCAGTAGTTCCGCCGGGACTAGCGAGCCCCAGTTCTTC	CASSSAGTSEPQFF
TRBJ2-7	TRBV12-3/TRBV12-4	few	NA	TGTGCCAGCACCCGAGGGGGGTCCGGCTCCTACGAGCAGTACTTC	CASTRGGSGSYEQYF
TRBJ2-7	TRBV29-1	NA	NA	TGCAGCGTTGAGGGGGTATCCTACGAGCAGTACTTC	CSVEGVSYEQYF
TRBJ2-7	TRBV20-1	NA	NA	TGCAGCCGTTTAGGACAGTCAGGCTCCTACGAGCAGTACTTC	CSRLGQSGSYEQYF
TRBJ2-1	TRBV7-7	many	NA	TGTGCTAGCAGCTCCTGGGACAACATTTTGTTCTTC	CASSSWDNILFF
TRBJ1-2	TRBV30	few	NA	TGTGCCTCCCGGGACACATCGGACTATGGCTACACCTTC	CASRDTSDYGYTF
TRBJ2-3	TRBV4-2	NA	TRBD1	TGTGCCAGCAGCCAAGGGGCCGGGACAGGGGACACAGATACGCAGTATTTT	CASSQGAGTGDTDTQYF
TRBJ2-5	TRBV12-3/TRBV12-4	NA	NA	TGTGCCAGCAGTACCACAGGGACGAAGACCCAGTACTTC	CASSTTGTKTQYF
TRBJ2-1	TRBV24-1	once	NA	TGTGCCACCAGTGACCGGAATTACAATGAGCAGTTCTTC	CATSDRNYNEQFF
TRBJ2-5	TRBV27	many	NA	TGTGCCAGCGGGGTGGGGCGAGAGACCCAGTACTTC	CASGVGRETQYF